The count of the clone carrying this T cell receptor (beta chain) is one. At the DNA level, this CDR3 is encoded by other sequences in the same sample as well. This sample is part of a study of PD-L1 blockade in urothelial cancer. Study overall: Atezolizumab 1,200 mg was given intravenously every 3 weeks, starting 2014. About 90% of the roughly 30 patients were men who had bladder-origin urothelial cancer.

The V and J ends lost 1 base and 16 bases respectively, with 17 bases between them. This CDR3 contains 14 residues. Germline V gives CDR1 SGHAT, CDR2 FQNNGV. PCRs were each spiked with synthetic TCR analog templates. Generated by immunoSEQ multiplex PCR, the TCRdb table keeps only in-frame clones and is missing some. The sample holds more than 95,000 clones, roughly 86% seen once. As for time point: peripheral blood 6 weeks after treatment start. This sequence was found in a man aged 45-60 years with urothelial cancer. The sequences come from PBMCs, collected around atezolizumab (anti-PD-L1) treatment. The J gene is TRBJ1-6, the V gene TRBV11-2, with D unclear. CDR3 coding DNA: TGTGCCAGCAGCTTAGGGGTCCTTTCGAGGTCTCTCCACTTT. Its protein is CASSLGVLSRSLHF.